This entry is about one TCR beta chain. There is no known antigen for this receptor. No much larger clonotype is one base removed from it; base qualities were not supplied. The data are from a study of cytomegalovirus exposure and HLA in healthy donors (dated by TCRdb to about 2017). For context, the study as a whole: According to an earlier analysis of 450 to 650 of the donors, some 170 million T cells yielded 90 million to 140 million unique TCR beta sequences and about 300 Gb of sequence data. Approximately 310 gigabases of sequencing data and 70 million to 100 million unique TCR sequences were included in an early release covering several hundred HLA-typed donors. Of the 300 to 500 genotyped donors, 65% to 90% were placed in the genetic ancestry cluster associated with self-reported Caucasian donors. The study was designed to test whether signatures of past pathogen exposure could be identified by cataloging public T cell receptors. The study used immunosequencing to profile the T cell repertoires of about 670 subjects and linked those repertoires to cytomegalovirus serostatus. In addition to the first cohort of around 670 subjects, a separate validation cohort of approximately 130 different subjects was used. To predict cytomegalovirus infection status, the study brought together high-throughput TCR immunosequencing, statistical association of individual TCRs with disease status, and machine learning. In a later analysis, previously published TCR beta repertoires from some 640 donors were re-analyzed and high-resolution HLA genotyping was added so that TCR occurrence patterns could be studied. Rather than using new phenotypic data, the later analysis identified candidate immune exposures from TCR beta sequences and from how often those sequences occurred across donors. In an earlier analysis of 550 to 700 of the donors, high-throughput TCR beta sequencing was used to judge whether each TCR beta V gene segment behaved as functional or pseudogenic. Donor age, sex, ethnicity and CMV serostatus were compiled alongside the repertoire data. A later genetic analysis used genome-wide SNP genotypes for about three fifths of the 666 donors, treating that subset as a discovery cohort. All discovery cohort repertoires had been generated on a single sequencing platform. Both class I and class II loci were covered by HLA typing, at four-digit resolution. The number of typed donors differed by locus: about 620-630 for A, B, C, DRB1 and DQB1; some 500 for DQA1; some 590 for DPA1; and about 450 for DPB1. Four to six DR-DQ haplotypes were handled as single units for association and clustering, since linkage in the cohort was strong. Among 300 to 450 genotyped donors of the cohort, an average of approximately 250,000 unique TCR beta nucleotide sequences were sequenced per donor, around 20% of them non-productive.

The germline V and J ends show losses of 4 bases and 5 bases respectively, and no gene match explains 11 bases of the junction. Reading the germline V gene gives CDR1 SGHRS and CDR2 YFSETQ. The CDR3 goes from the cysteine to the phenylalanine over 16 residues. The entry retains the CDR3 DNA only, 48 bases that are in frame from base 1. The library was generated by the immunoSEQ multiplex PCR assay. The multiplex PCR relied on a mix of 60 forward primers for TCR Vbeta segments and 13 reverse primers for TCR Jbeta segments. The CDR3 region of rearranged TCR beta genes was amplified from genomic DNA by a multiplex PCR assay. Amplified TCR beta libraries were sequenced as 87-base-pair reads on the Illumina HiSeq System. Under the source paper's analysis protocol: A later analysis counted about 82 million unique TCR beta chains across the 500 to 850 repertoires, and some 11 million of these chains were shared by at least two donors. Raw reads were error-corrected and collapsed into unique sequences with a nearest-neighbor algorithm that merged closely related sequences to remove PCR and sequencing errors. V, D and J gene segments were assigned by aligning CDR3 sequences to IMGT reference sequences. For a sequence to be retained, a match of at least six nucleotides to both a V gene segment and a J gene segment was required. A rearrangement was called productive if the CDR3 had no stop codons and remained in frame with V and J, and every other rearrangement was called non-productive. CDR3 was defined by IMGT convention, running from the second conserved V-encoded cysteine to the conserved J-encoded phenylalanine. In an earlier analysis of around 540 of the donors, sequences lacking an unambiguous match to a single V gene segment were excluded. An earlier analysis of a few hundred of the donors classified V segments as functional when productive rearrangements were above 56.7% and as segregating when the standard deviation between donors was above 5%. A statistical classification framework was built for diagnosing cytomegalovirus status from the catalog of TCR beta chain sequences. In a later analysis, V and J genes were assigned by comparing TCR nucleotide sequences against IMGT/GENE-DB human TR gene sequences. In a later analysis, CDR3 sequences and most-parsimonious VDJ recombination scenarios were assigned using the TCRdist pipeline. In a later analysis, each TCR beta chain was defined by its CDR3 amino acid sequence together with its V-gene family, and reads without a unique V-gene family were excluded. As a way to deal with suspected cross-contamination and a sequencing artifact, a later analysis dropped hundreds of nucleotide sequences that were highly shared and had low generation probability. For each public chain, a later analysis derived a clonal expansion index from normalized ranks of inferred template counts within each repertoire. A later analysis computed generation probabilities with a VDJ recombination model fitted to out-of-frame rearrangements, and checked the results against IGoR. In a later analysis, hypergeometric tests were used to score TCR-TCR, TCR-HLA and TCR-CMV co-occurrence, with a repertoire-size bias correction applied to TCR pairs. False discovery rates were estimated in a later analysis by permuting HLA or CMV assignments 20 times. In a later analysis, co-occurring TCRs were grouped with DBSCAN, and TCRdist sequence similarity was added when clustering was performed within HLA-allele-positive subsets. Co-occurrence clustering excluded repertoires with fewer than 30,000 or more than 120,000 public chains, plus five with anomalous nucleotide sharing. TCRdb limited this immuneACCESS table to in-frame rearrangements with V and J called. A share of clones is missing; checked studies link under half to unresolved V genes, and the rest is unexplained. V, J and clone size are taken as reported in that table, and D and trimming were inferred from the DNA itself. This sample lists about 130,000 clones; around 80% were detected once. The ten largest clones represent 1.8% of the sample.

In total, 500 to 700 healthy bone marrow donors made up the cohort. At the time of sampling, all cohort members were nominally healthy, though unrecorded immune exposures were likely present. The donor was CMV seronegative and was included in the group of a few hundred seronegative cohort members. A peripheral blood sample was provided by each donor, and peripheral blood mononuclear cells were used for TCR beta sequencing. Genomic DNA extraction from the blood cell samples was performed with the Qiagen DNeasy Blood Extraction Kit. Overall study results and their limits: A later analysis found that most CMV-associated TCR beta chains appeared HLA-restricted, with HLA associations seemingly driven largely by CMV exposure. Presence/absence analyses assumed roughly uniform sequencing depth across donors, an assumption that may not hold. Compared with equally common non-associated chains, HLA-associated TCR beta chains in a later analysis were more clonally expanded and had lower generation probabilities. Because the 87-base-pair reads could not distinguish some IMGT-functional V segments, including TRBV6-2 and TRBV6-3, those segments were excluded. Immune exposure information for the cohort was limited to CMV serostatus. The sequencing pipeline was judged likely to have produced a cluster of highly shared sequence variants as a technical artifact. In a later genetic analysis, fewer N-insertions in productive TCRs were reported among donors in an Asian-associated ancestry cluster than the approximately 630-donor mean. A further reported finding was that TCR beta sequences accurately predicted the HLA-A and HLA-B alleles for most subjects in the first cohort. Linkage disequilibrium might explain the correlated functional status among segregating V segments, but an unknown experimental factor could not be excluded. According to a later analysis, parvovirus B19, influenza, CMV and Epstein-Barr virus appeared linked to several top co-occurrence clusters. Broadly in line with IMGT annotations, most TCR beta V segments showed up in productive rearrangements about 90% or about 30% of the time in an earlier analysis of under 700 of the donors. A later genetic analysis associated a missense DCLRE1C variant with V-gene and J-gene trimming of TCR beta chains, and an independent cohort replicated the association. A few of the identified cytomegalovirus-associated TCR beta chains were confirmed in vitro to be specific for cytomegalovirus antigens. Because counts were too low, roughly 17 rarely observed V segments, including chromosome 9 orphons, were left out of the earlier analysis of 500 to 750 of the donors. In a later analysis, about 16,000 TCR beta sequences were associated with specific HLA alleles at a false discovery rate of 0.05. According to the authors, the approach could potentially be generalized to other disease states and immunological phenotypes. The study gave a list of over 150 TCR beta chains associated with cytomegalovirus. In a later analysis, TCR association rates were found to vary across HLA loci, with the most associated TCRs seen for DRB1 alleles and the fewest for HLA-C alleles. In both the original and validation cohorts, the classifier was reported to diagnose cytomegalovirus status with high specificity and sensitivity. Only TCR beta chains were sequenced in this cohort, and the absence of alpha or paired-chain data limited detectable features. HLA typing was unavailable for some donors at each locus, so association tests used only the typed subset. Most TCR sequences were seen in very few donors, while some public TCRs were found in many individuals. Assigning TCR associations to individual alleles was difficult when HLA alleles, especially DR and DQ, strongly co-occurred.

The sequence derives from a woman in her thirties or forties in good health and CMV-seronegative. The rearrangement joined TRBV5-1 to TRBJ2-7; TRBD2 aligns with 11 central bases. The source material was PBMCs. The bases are TGCGCCAGCAGCACTCGAGGCGGGACTAGCGGAGACGAGCAGTACTTC. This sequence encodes CASSTRGGTSGDEQYF.